The clone carrying this TCR beta chain came up many times. The target antigen is unknown. The data originate from a study of early T cells in non-severe SARS-CoV-2 infection. Findings and caveats of the study: Matching with VDJdb favored anti-spike CD8 responses (missing private and CD4 specificities).

TCRdb called the 5' RACE reads again in MiXCR, with one record for every CDR3 protein. The table lists about 40,000 distinct CDR3 sequences, roughly 4.7% of them singletons. Deletions cut 4 bases from V and 7 bases from J, with 12 bases between. The CDR3 has 13 amino acids. Germline V gene lookup returns CDR1 SGHRS and CDR2 YFSETQ. This rearrangement joins TRBV5-1 to TRBJ2-1; no reliable D call. Sequencing was done on a sample of whole blood. This TCR derives from an adult who was a healthcare worker with PCR-confirmed SARS-CoV-2 infection or an uninfected control (not recorded which). This CDR3 is CASSEPPVNEQFF. Written as DNA, the CDR3 is TGCGCCAGCAGCGAACCGCCGGTGAATGAGCAGTTCTTC.